Below, one T cell receptor beta chain is given with its context. This clonotype was observed a handful of times. Which antigen it targets is not known. No much larger clone exists at a distance of one base, and base qualities are not known. The reads were generated on an Illumina HiSeq 2500. Quantitative 5'-RACE with molecular barcodes was the method used to prepare the TCR beta libraries. The study's processing was this. Disease-linked TCR variants were identified with a new computational method built on a probabilistic model of VDJ rearrangement. The raw public reads went through TCRdb reprocessing: fastp at Q25, MiXCR clone calling, in-frame beta chains kept. Rows with one shared CDR3 protein collapse into an entry with the most common genes and DNA. TCRdb's processing, not the study's, gives the V and J calls here. Counted in this sample were 700,000 to 850,000 distinct CDR3 sequences; 10% to 15% of them appeared once. The ten largest clones capture less than 0.65% of the sample.

The junction shows trimming of 5 bases on V and 2 bases on J, and the gene matches do not reach 11 bases of it. The germline V gene (reference sequence) provides CDR1 DFQATT and CDR2 SNEGSKA. The CDR3, from cysteine to phenylalanine, totals 16 residues. Only the CDR3 DNA stays, 48 bases, in frame from base 1. The data derive from a study of CD8 T cells in ankylosing spondylitis listed by TCRdb under 2017. Looking at the study overall: The study profiled T cell receptor beta repertoires in healthy donors and ankylosing spondylitis patients to find disease-linked TCR variants. The full study cohort comprised around 25 ankylosing spondylitis patients and 110 or so healthy donors. Peripheral blood was sampled, and synovial fluid was also collected from ankylosing spondylitis patients.

General findings and caveats noted by the study authors: Some motif variants had previously been reported in the synovial fluid and blood of reactive arthritis patients, which suggests shared mechanisms of disease initiation. According to the report, matched synovial fluid samples from ankylosing spondylitis patients were significantly enriched for the disease-linked clones. In peripheral blood, the disease-linked clones were found at relatively low frequencies and had a CD8+ phenotype. A TCR beta motif made up of several highly homologous amino acid variants appeared to be characteristic of blood from ankylosing spondylitis patients.

This clonotype originated in a male donor with ankylosing spondylitis. The sequencing input was blood, either unsorted or a sorted T cell fraction (not recorded which). The chain employs TRBV20-1 and TRBJ2-3; 9 bases in the junction line up with TRBD2. This receptor has the CDR3 CSAGGTSYFFTDTQYF. In nucleotides, the sequence is TGCAGTGCTGGGGGGACTAGCTACTTCTTCACAGATACGCAGTATTTT.